What follows describes a single TCR beta chain. Its antigen is still unknown. The entry originates in a study of regulatory T cells in long-lasting Graves disease. Germline lookup yields CDR1 MNHNS and CDR2 SASEGT. Trimming pared 1 base from V and 3 bases from J, leaving 13 bases between. The CDR3 runs 16 residues. Study-level results: Persistent disease preferred TRBV28, TRBJ1-2 and TRBJ2-5; new disease, TRBV20-1 and TRBJ2-1. Persistent patients had more shared public clonotypes (around 2,800) than new patients (approximately 920).

Time point in this sample: persistent/refractory GD, antithyroid drugs over 5 years with positive TRAb. RNA isolated from PBMCs was used to make the TCR library. The patients included were those that came from an endocrinology department in Xi'an, China. Peripheral blood, 7 to 10 milliliters per patient, was collected in EDTA tubes. Library construction for TCR beta used iRepertoire HTBI primers and Arm-PCR of CDR3 regions. TCRdb re-called the multiplex PCR reads through MiXCR, storing one row per CDR3 protein. The sample has roughly 400,000 distinct CDR3 sequences, 21% seen once; the top ten hold roughly an eighth.

The starting material was peripheral blood mononuclear cells (PBMCs), obtained when the disease was refractory, from a patient treated with antithyroid drugs. The clonotype originates from a female donor with Graves disease. V is TRBV6-1 and J is TRBJ2-1; D gene ambiguous. The CDR3 bases are TGTGCCAGCAGTGAAGAGGTCTTCTCCAACTACAATGAGCAGTTCTTC. This codes for CASSEEVFSNYNEQFF.